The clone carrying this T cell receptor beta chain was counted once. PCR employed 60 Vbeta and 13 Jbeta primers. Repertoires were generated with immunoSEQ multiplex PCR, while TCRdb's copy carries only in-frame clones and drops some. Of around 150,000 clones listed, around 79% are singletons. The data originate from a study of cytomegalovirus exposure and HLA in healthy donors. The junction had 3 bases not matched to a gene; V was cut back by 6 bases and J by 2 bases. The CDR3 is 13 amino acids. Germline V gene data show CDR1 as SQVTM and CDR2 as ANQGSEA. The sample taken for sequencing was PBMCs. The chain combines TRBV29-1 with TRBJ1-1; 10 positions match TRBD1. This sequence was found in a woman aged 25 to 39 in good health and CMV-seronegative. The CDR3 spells CSVGTGVNTEAFF. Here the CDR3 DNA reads TGCAGCGTGGGGACAGGGGTCAACACTGAAGCTTTCTTT.